The source of this T cell receptor (beta chain) is a study of CD8 T cells in ankylosing spondylitis. Turning to this clonotype: Antigen: not known.

Study-level points and caveats: Disease-linked clones reportedly concentrated significantly in matched ankylosing spondylitis synovial fluid. There were earlier reports of some motif variants in reactive arthritis synovial fluid and blood. A motif in TCR beta, a set of roughly eight highly homologous variants, appeared characteristic of ankylosing spondylitis blood. CD8+ disease-linked clones were present at relatively low frequencies in blood.

Germline values: CDR1 LNHDA, CDR2 SQIVND (reference sequence). The CDR3 covers 17 residues. Trimming stripped 5 bases from V and 5 bases from J, with 21 bases between. TCRdb reanalysed the 5' RACE reads using MiXCR and keeps one entry per CDR3 protein. The sample records some 140,000 distinct CDR3 sequences, 7% to 10% being singletons. The sequence was collected from a male donor with ankylosing spondylitis. This chain uses TRBV19 with TRBJ2-2; D gene uncertain. Input material: synovial fluid, either unsorted or a sorted T cell fraction (not recorded which). CDR3 sequence: CASSLGGPDRGTGELFF. CDR3 DNA sequence: TGTGCCAGTAGTCTCGGCGGCCCAGATAGAGGAACCGGGGAGCTGTTTTTT. The complete variable domain, with remaining parts taken from reference TRBV19 and TRBJ2-2, reads DGGITQSPKYLFRKEGQNVTLSCEQNLNHDAMYWYRQDPGQGLRLIYYSQIVNDFQKGDIAEGYSVSREKKESFPLTVTSAQKNPTAFYLCASSLGGPDRGTGELFFGEGSRLTVL.